This T cell receptor beta chain was captured by sequencing in a study of OX40 agonist ivuxolimab in advanced cancers. Study-level information: The dose of intravenous ivuxolimab that patients received every 2 weeks ranged from 0.01 to 10 mg/kg.

Unmatched junction bases numbered 13, after V lost 5 bases and J lost 4 bases. The CDR3 covers 17 residues. Per the germline V gene, CDR1 is LNHDA and CDR2 is SQIVND (reference sequence). Profiling relied on immunoSEQ multiplex PCR, and the TCRdb table lists in-frame clones only, not all of them. The sample shows roughly 32,000 clones, about three quarters of them seen only once. The source of this sequence is an adult with an advanced solid tumor such as melanoma, head and neck, liver or kidney cancer. The source material was CD4+ or CD8+ T cells sorted from blood, sampled in a trial of the OX40 agonist ivuxolimab. The chain employs TRBV19 and TRBJ2-3; 9 bases are shared with TRBD1. CDR3 sequence: CASSSRPTGGSPDTQYF. The CDR3 nucleotides read TGTGCCAGTAGTTCCCGCCCGACAGGGGGTAGCCCAGATACGCAGTATTTT. Supplemented by reference TRBV19 and TRBJ2-3, the full variable domain reads DGGITQSPKYLFRKEGQNVTLSCEQNLNHDAMYWYRQDPGQGLRLIYYSQIVNDFQKGDIAEGYSVSREKKESFPLTVTSAQKNPTAFYLCASSSRPTGGSPDTQYFGPGTRLTVL.